This passage covers 12 T cell receptor beta chains from one sample sequenced in a study of CD8+CD57+ T cells in acquired aplastic anemia. Genomic DNA, the template, was used for profiling of the TCR beta VDJ and CDR3. Using its own MiXCR run on the reads, TCRdb lists one record per CDR3 protein. The table lists 250,000 or so distinct CDR3 sequences, around 45% of them singletons. Previously, flow cytometry had revealed CD8+CD57+ cell expansion in the patients chosen for sequencing. The sample consisted of sorted CD4+, CD8+, or CD8+CD57+ T cells (not recorded which) from PBMCs. All receptors come from a human donor with aplastic anemia.

This clonotype occurred many times. The CDR3, as DNA: TGTGCCACCAGCAGAGATTCTGGTCAGCCCCAGCATTTT. Protein sequence: CATSRDSGQPQHF. The J gene is TRBJ1-5, the V gene TRBV15; unclear D gene. There are 13 residues in the CDR3. In germline, CDR1 is LNHNV, CDR2 YYDKDF (reference sequence). Deletions cut 0 bases from V and 6 bases from J, with 6 bases between.

Many counts were recorded for this clonotype. This chain uses TRBV20-1 with TRBJ1-1; D possibly corresponds to TRBD1 (5 bases). V lost 1 base, J lost 0 bases, and 18 bases lay in between. CDR1 is DFQATT, CDR2 SNEGSKA, per germline (reference sequence). The CDR3 totals 17 residues. CDR3 protein: CSARVGGRRDMNTEAFF. CDR3 DNA: TGCAGTGCTAGAGTGGGGGGGAGGAGAGACATGAACACTGAAGCTTTCTTT.

J is TRBJ2-7 and V is TRBV10-2, with TRBD2 matching 9 bases. The CDR3 length is 15 residues. V shed 6 bases, J shed 5 bases, and the junction held 11 bases outside the gene matches. Germline lookup yields CDR1 WSHSY and CDR2 SAAADI. The CDR3 nucleotides read TGCGCCAGCAGCCCCCGGACTAGCGCTCTCCACGAGCAGTACTTC. Amino acids: CASSPRTSALHEQYF.

This clonotype occurred many times. The chain recombines TRBV12-3 or TRBV12-4 with TRBJ1-1; D remains ambiguous. V was shortened by 7 bases and J by 1 base, with 10 bases between the two germline ends. This CDR3 has 13 residues. The CDR3, as DNA: TGTGCCAGCATCATTAACAGGAACACTGAAGCTTTCTTT. This gives the protein CASIINRNTEAFF.

This clonotype was seen at least ten times. This chain connects TRBV19 to TRBJ1-1; TRBD1 might be the D (5 bases). Germline CDR1 and CDR2: LNHDA and SQIVND (reference sequence). V lost 6 bases and J lost 1, with 12 bases in between. This CDR3 has 14 residues. CDR3 nucleotide sequence: TGTGCCAGTAGCGTCAGCGGGGGGAACACTGAAGCTTTCTTT. Encoded protein: CASSVSGGNTEAFF.

This clonotype came up many times. This chain connects TRBV7-8 to TRBJ1-1; 9 bases map to TRBD1. Germline values: CDR1 SGHVS, CDR2 FQNEAQ. Trimming took 5 bases from V and 2 from J; bases not matched to a gene: 6. This CDR3 region has 15 residues. The DNA of the CDR3 is TGTGCCAGCAGCGACCGGACAGGGGACAACACTGAAGCTTTCTTT. This gives the protein CASSDRTGDNTEAFF.

This clonotype was detected once. V is TRBV7-9 and J is TRBJ1-5; D ambiguous. The CDR3 is made up of 12 amino acids. The V end was cut by 1 base, the J end by 11 bases, with 9 bases between. Germline V gene sequence: CDR1 SEHNR, CDR2 FQNEAQ (reference sequence). CDR3 in amino acids: CASSLVGGTQHF. As DNA, the CDR3 is TGTGCCAGCAGCTTAGTCGGAGGAACCCAGCATTTT. The whole variable domain, filled in from reference TRBV7-9 and TRBJ1-5, reads DTGVSQNPRHKITKRGQNVTFRCDPISEHNRLYWYRQTLGQGPEFLTYFQNEAQLEKSRLLSDRFSAERPKGSFSTLEIQRTEQGDSAMYLCASSLVGGTQHFGDGTRLSIL.

The J gene is TRBJ2-2, the V gene TRBV24-1; D possibly corresponds to TRBD2 (6 bases). The CDR3 is 16 amino acids. V lost 4 bases to trimming and J lost 5 bases, with 16 bases between them. The germline V gene has CDR1 KGHDR and CDR2 SFDVKD. Here the CDR3 reads CATSDSPTGDTGELFF. The CDR3 DNA reads as TGTGCCACCAGTGACTCACCGACGGGGGATACCGGGGAGCTGTTTTTT.

This rearrangement joins TRBV20-1 to TRBJ1-5; 9 bases line up with TRBD1. Germline V CDR1 and CDR2: DFQATT, SNEGSKA (reference sequence). Trimming at V came to 5 bases and at J to 5 bases, leaving 7 bases not matched to a gene. The CDR3 spans 14 residues. The CDR3, as DNA: TGCAGTGCTCTGAGGGACAGGGCGGATCAGCCCCAGCATTTT. It specifies CSALRDRADQPQHF.

This chain connects TRBV4-3 to TRBJ1-6, with 9 bases identical to TRBD1. Germline V gene data show CDR1 as LGHNA and CDR2 as YSLEER. J gave up 13 bases and V 3 bases, and 7 bases lay outside the gene matches. The CDR3 is 14 amino acids. This CDR3 reads CASSQDGQGRPLHF. CDR3 nucleotides: TGCGCCAGCAGCCAGGACGGACAGGGGAGGCCCCTCCACTTT.

This clonotype was observed many times. V usage is TRBV20-1 and J usage is TRBJ2-2; TRBD2 is a possible D gene (5 bases). Trimming shortened V by 0 bases and J by 0 bases, and 11 bases separated the two germline ends. CDR3 length: 16 amino acids. Looked up from germline, CDR1 is DFQATT and CDR2 is SNEGSKA (reference sequence). In DNA form, the CDR3 reads TGCAGTGCTAGAGATGGACTGAGCCCGAACACCGGGGAGCTGTTTTTT. Its translation: CSARDGLSPNTGELFF.

This clonotype came up many times. The chain combines TRBV7-9 with TRBJ2-7; D unclear. The CDR3 has 14 residues. The V gene lost 0 bases and the J gene lost 3 bases, with 9 bases spanning the gap. Germline-derived CDR1 and CDR2 are SEHNR and FQNEAQ (reference sequence). The CDR3 DNA is TGTGCCAGCAGCTTAGCGCGTGGTTTCTACGAGCAGTACTTC. Translation: CASSLARGFYEQYF.